These T cell receptor beta chains were read from a single sample in a study of CD8 T cells in ankylosing spondylitis. MiXCR, run by TCRdb on the 5' RACE reads, gives a single entry per CDR3 protein. The sample has roughly 470,000 distinct CDR3 sequences; roughly a quarter are singletons. What was sequenced was blood, either unsorted or a sorted T cell fraction (not recorded which). The receptors originated from a male donor with ankylosing spondylitis. Both conserved end residues are part of each CDR3. The D gene is left open where the match is weak. Rows may omit the clone size; those that give it use once, few, many or a size class.

d_gene: .; j_gene: TRBJ1-5; abundance: few; v_gene: TRBV5-1; CDR3aa: CASSSGLGDQPQHF; CDR3nt: TGCGCCAGCAGCTCAGGACTGGGGGATCAGCCCCAGCATTTT
d_gene: .; j_gene: TRBJ1-5; abundance: .; v_gene: TRBV20-1; CDR3aa: CSARLPGLNNQPQHF; CDR3nt: TGCAGTGCTCGATTGCCGGGACTTAACAATCAGCCCCAGCATTTT
d_gene: TRBD1; j_gene: TRBJ1-2; abundance: .; v_gene: TRBV28; CDR3aa: CASSRDTGARANYGYTF; CDR3nt: TGTGCCAGCAGTCGCGACACAGGGGCGAGAGCTAACTATGGCTACACCTTC
d_gene: .; j_gene: TRBJ2-7; abundance: few; v_gene: TRBV20-1; CDR3aa: CSARGRANSYEQYF; CDR3nt: TGCAGTGCTAGAGGGAGGGCAAACTCCTACGAGCAGTACTTC
d_gene: .; j_gene: TRBJ1-4; abundance: .; v_gene: TRBV7-9; CDR3aa: CASSRLQGHLEKLFF; CDR3nt: TGTGCCAGCAGCCGGTTACAAGGACACCTTGAAAAACTGTTTTTT
d_gene: .; j_gene: TRBJ1-1; abundance: .; v_gene: TRBV7-9; CDR3aa: CASSTRDTLNTEAFF; CDR3nt: TGTGCCAGCAGCACCCGGGACACCCTGAACACTGAAGCTTTCTTT
d_gene: TRBD1; j_gene: TRBJ1-1; abundance: few; v_gene: TRBV6-1; CDR3aa: CASGTSNRGQAFF; CDR3nt: TGTGCCAGCGGAACCTCAAACAGGGGGCAAGCTTTCTTT
d_gene: .; j_gene: TRBJ2-1; abundance: few; v_gene: TRBV12-3/TRBV12-4; CDR3aa: CASRPRTASGEQFF; CDR3nt: TGTGCCAGCAGACCGAGGACAGCCTCGGGCGAGCAGTTCTTC
d_gene: .; j_gene: TRBJ2-5; abundance: .; v_gene: TRBV5-1; CDR3aa: CASRLRVGQETQYF; CDR3nt: TGCGCCAGCAGGCTCCGGGTAGGCCAAGAGACCCAGTACTTC
d_gene: .; j_gene: TRBJ2-7; abundance: .; v_gene: TRBV20-1; CDR3aa: CSARGRYEQYF; CDR3nt: TGCAGTGCTAGAGGAAGGTACGAGCAGTACTTC
d_gene: .; j_gene: TRBJ1-1; abundance: .; v_gene: TRBV27; CDR3aa: CASRPRVNTEAFF; CDR3nt: TGTGCCAGCCGTCCAAGGGTGAACACTGAAGCTTTCTTT
d_gene: .; j_gene: TRBJ2-3; abundance: .; v_gene: TRBV4-2; CDR3aa: CASSQDQGADADTQYF; CDR3nt: TGTGCCAGCAGCCAAGATCAAGGGGCCGACGCAGATACGCAGTATTTT
d_gene: TRBD2; j_gene: TRBJ2-3; abundance: few; v_gene: TRBV5-1; CDR3aa: CASSLETSGSADTQYF; CDR3nt: TGCGCCAGCAGCTTGGAGACTAGCGGGAGTGCAGATACGCAGTATTTT
d_gene: .; j_gene: TRBJ2-4; abundance: .; v_gene: TRBV12-3/TRBV12-4; CDR3aa: CASSQQGSGNIQYF; CDR3nt: TGTGCCAGCAGCCAACAGGGATCGGGAAACATTCAGTACTTC
d_gene: .; j_gene: TRBJ1-4; abundance: .; v_gene: TRBV9; CDR3aa: CASTRTADSEKLFF; CDR3nt: TGTGCCAGCACCCGGACAGCTGATAGTGAAAAACTGTTTTTT
d_gene: TRBD1; j_gene: TRBJ1-2; abundance: few; v_gene: TRBV7-2; CDR3aa: CASSAYRGRPFYGYTF; CDR3nt: TGTGCCAGCAGCGCTTACAGGGGGCGGCCTTTCTATGGCTACACCTTC
d_gene: .; j_gene: TRBJ1-3; abundance: .; v_gene: TRBV5-1; CDR3aa: CASRLTSSGNTIYF; CDR3nt: TGCGCCAGCAGATTAACAAGCTCTGGAAACACCATATATTTT
d_gene: TRBD1; j_gene: TRBJ1-2; abundance: .; v_gene: TRBV20-1; CDR3aa: CSAQQGAHGYTF; CDR3nt: TGCAGTGCCCAGCAGGGGGCCCATGGCTACACCTTC
d_gene: .; j_gene: TRBJ2-1; abundance: .; v_gene: TRBV5-6; CDR3aa: CASTLLEGVLNEQFF; CDR3nt: TGTGCCAGCACCCTCTTGGAGGGAGTTCTCAATGAGCAGTTCTTC
d_gene: TRBD2; j_gene: TRBJ2-1; abundance: many; v_gene: TRBV5-1; CDR3aa: CASSPTPGGLVNEQFF; CDR3nt: TGCGCCAGCAGCCCTACCCCGGGAGGGTTAGTCAATGAGCAGTTCTTC
d_gene: .; j_gene: TRBJ2-5; abundance: .; v_gene: TRBV7-2; CDR3aa: CASSFYLRDTGETQYF; CDR3nt: TGTGCCAGCAGCTTTTACCTCAGGGACACGGGCGAGACCCAGTACTTC
d_gene: .; j_gene: TRBJ1-1; abundance: .; v_gene: TRBV7-8; CDR3aa: CASSTGRRNTEAFF; CDR3nt: TGTGCCAGCAGCACGGGACGGAGGAACACTGAAGCTTTCTTT
d_gene: .; j_gene: TRBJ2-5; abundance: .; v_gene: TRBV6-1; CDR3aa: CASSAGEGRQETQYF; CDR3nt: TGTGCCAGCAGTGCAGGGGAGGGTCGACAAGAGACCCAGTACTTC
d_gene: .; j_gene: TRBJ2-6; abundance: .; v_gene: TRBV18; CDR3aa: CASSPRTGPSGANVLTF; CDR3nt: TGTGCCAGCTCACCACGAACAGGCCCTTCTGGGGCCAACGTCCTGACTTTC
d_gene: .; j_gene: TRBJ2-5; abundance: .; v_gene: TRBV6-1; CDR3aa: CASSPVWWETQYF; CDR3nt: TGTGCCAGCAGTCCGGTATGGTGGGAGACCCAGTACTTC
d_gene: .; j_gene: TRBJ2-2; abundance: many; v_gene: TRBV24-1; CDR3aa: CATSVYQGTGELFF; CDR3nt: TGTGCCACCAGTGTTTATCAGGGAACCGGGGAGCTGTTTTTT
d_gene: TRBD1; j_gene: TRBJ1-6; abundance: once; v_gene: TRBV12-3/TRBV12-4; CDR3aa: CGSSLLGTGYSPLHF; CDR3nt: TGTGGCAGCAGTTTACTCGGGACAGGGTATTCACCCCTCCACTTT
d_gene: .; j_gene: TRBJ1-5; abundance: few; v_gene: TRBV12-3/TRBV12-4; CDR3aa: CASSPTRGRGGQPQHF; CDR3nt: TGTGCCAGCAGTCCCACGAGGGGAAGGGGAGGTCAGCCCCAGCATTTT
d_gene: .; j_gene: TRBJ2-5; abundance: .; v_gene: TRBV24-1; CDR3aa: CATSHHDTGTWIKETQYF; CDR3nt: TGTGCCACCAGTCACCACGACACCGGGACCTGGATCAAAGAGACCCAGTACTTC
d_gene: .; j_gene: TRBJ2-2; abundance: .; v_gene: TRBV3-1; CDR3aa: CASSLQSIANTGELFF; CDR3nt: TGTGCCAGCAGCCTGCAGAGTATCGCGAACACCGGGGAGCTGTTTTTT
d_gene: .; j_gene: TRBJ2-3; abundance: .; v_gene: TRBV5-1; CDR3aa: CASSLSPLAGDTQYF; CDR3nt: TGCGCCAGCAGCTTGTCTCCACTAGCAGGGGATACGCAGTATTTT
d_gene: .; j_gene: TRBJ1-1; abundance: .; v_gene: TRBV11-3; CDR3aa: CASSFEWTEAFF; CDR3nt: TGTGCCAGCAGCTTCGAATGGACTGAAGCTTTCTTT
d_gene: .; j_gene: TRBJ1-1; abundance: .; v_gene: TRBV5-5; CDR3aa: CASFYRVLNTEAFF; CDR3nt: TGTGCCAGCTTTTACAGGGTTTTGAACACTGAAGCTTTCTTT
d_gene: .; j_gene: TRBJ1-2; abundance: .; v_gene: TRBV27; CDR3aa: CASSSPTGANYGYTF; CDR3nt: TGTGCCAGCAGTTCCCCGACAGGAGCTAACTATGGCTACACCTTC
d_gene: .; j_gene: TRBJ2-1; abundance: .; v_gene: TRBV14; CDR3aa: CASSRLQALRIYNEQFF; CDR3nt: TGTGCCAGCAGCAGACTACAGGCTTTAAGAATCTACAATGAGCAGTTCTTC
d_gene: .; j_gene: TRBJ2-7; abundance: .; v_gene: TRBV10-3; CDR3aa: CAISEFSQPNYEQYF; CDR3nt: TGTGCCATCAGTGAGTTTAGCCAACCTAACTACGAGCAGTACTTC
d_gene: .; j_gene: TRBJ1-5; abundance: few; v_gene: TRBV2; CDR3aa: CASKGLDLLQPQHF; CDR3nt: TGTGCCAGCAAGGGTTTGGACCTCCTCCAGCCCCAGCATTTT
d_gene: .; j_gene: TRBJ2-1; abundance: .; v_gene: TRBV5-6; CDR3aa: CASSQDTGIEFF; CDR3nt: TGTGCCAGCAGCCAAGACACAGGGATTGAGTTCTTC
d_gene: .; j_gene: TRBJ2-5; abundance: few; v_gene: TRBV5-1; CDR3aa: CASSLLGSETQYF; CDR3nt: TGCGCCAGCAGCTTGCTGGGATCTGAGACCCAGTACTTC
d_gene: TRBD1; j_gene: TRBJ1-1; abundance: few; v_gene: TRBV29-1; CDR3aa: CSAPGQPNTEAFF; CDR3nt: TGCAGCGCTCCGGGACAGCCGAACACTGAAGCTTTCTTT
d_gene: .; j_gene: TRBJ1-5; abundance: .; v_gene: TRBV7-8; CDR3aa: CASSLKAPGWSPQHF; CDR3nt: TGTGCCAGCAGCTTAAAAGCGCCAGGCTGGTCCCCCCAGCATTTT
d_gene: .; j_gene: TRBJ1-1; abundance: .; v_gene: TRBV7-2; CDR3aa: CASSFRTLTPNTEAFF; CDR3nt: TGTGCCAGCAGTTTTAGGACACTCACCCCGAACACTGAAGCTTTCTTT
d_gene: .; j_gene: TRBJ1-5; abundance: .; v_gene: TRBV20-1; CDR3aa: CSAAGGAKPQHF; CDR3nt: TGCAGTGCTGCGGGGGGGGCAAAGCCCCAGCATTTT
d_gene: TRBD1; j_gene: TRBJ2-3; abundance: .; v_gene: TRBV7-9; CDR3aa: CASSPGTGGRSTDTQYF; CDR3nt: TGTGCCAGCAGCCCCGGGACAGGGGGTCGTAGCACAGATACGCAGTATTTT
d_gene: TRBD1; j_gene: TRBJ1-2; abundance: .; v_gene: TRBV10-3; CDR3aa: CAISEHRDREIAGYTF; CDR3nt: TGTGCCATCAGTGAGCATAGGGACAGGGAAATTGCTGGCTACACCTTC
d_gene: .; j_gene: TRBJ2-3; abundance: .; v_gene: TRBV2; CDR3aa: CASSPSRGADTQYF; CDR3nt: TGTGCCAGCAGTCCCAGCAGGGGGGCAGATACGCAGTATTTT
d_gene: TRBD1; j_gene: TRBJ1-5; abundance: .; v_gene: TRBV5-1; CDR3aa: CASSKEGQGEQPQHF; CDR3nt: TGCGCCAGCAGCAAGGAGGGACAGGGAGAACAGCCCCAGCATTTT
d_gene: .; j_gene: TRBJ1-1; abundance: .; v_gene: TRBV7-6; CDR3aa: CASSRPQKFRTNTEAFF; CDR3nt: TGTGCCAGCAGTCGGCCTCAAAAGTTTAGGACCAACACTGAAGCTTTCTTT
d_gene: TRBD2; j_gene: TRBJ2-1; abundance: .; v_gene: TRBV20-1; CDR3aa: CVTRGEINNEQFF; CDR3nt: TGCGTAACCCGGGGGGAGATCAACAATGAGCAGTTCTTC
d_gene: .; j_gene: TRBJ1-5; abundance: few; v_gene: TRBV5-5; CDR3aa: CASSVREGNQPQHF; CDR3nt: TGTGCCAGCAGCGTCAGGGAGGGCAATCAGCCCCAGCATTTT
d_gene: .; j_gene: TRBJ1-1; abundance: few; v_gene: TRBV12-3/TRBV12-4; CDR3aa: CASRLQGSTEAFF; CDR3nt: TGTGCCAGCAGACTACAGGGTAGCACTGAAGCTTTCTTT
d_gene: .; j_gene: TRBJ2-3; abundance: .; v_gene: TRBV5-8; CDR3aa: CASSKLSGTDTQYF; CDR3nt: TGTGCCAGCAGCAAACTTAGCGGAACAGATACGCAGTATTTT
d_gene: .; j_gene: TRBJ2-7; abundance: few; v_gene: TRBV7-9; CDR3aa: CASSLVGTYEQYF; CDR3nt: TGTGCCAGCAGCTTAGTAGGAACTTACGAGCAGTACTTC
d_gene: .; j_gene: TRBJ2-6; abundance: few; v_gene: TRBV24-1; CDR3aa: CATGSSGANVLTF; CDR3nt: TGTGCCACAGGGTCCTCTGGGGCCAACGTCCTGACTTTC
d_gene: .; j_gene: TRBJ1-1; abundance: once; v_gene: TRBV18; CDR3aa: CASSPPLFAEAFF; CDR3nt: TGTGCCAGCTCACCACCGTTGTTCGCTGAAGCTTTCTTT
d_gene: TRBD1; j_gene: TRBJ1-1; abundance: few; v_gene: TRBV29-1; CDR3aa: CSVDNQGENTEAFF; CDR3nt: TGCAGCGTTGATAATCAGGGGGAGAACACTGAAGCTTTCTTT
d_gene: .; j_gene: TRBJ2-2; abundance: .; v_gene: TRBV7-9; CDR3aa: CASSLFEGGELFF; CDR3nt: TGTGCCAGCAGCCTCTTCGAGGGCGGGGAGCTGTTTTTT
d_gene: .; j_gene: TRBJ2-3; abundance: .; v_gene: TRBV7-2; CDR3aa: CASSLAWGAQDTQYF; CDR3nt: TGTGCCAGCAGCTTAGCGTGGGGGGCACAAGATACGCAGTATTTT
d_gene: TRBD2; j_gene: TRBJ2-5; abundance: few; v_gene: TRBV3-1; CDR3aa: CASSQRGGGGETQYF; CDR3nt: TGTGCCAGCAGCCAAAGGGGCGGGGGAGGAGAGACCCAGTACTTC